This T cell receptor beta chain was captured in a study of OX40 agonist ivuxolimab in advanced cancers. Study context: Three patients had partial responses: one hepatocellular carcinoma, two cutaneous melanoma.

Using immunoSEQ multiplex PCR, the repertoire was profiled, and TCRdb retains in-frame clones only, with some absent. The repertoire holds roughly 20,000 clones, with about four fifths as singletons. CDR3 length: 12 amino acids. From germline, CDR1 is SGDLS and CDR2 YYNGEE. The V end lost 3 bases, the J end lost 2 bases, and 5 bases lay between the germline ends. General study findings and limits: Patients with a partial response at 0.1-3.0 mg/kg had among the lowest clonal expansion. The authors did not determine the antigen specificity of the expanded peripheral T cells.

About this clone: Its antigen is currently unknown.

V gene TRBV9 combines with J gene TRBJ2-5; no firm D call. The TCR originated in an adult with an advanced solid tumor such as melanoma, head and neck, liver or kidney cancer. Specimen: CD4+ or CD8+ T cells sorted from blood, collected in a trial of the OX40 agonist ivuxolimab. CDR3 sequence: CASSGDQETQYF. The CDR3 bases are TGTGCCAGCAGCGGAGATCAAGAGACCCAGTACTTC. The whole variable domain, filled in from reference TRBV9 and TRBJ2-5, reads DSGVTQTPKHLITATGQRVTLRCSPRSGDLSVYWYQQSLDQGLQFLIQYYNGEERAKGNILERFSAQQFPDLHSELNLSSLELGDSALYFCASSGDQETQYFGPGTRLLVL.